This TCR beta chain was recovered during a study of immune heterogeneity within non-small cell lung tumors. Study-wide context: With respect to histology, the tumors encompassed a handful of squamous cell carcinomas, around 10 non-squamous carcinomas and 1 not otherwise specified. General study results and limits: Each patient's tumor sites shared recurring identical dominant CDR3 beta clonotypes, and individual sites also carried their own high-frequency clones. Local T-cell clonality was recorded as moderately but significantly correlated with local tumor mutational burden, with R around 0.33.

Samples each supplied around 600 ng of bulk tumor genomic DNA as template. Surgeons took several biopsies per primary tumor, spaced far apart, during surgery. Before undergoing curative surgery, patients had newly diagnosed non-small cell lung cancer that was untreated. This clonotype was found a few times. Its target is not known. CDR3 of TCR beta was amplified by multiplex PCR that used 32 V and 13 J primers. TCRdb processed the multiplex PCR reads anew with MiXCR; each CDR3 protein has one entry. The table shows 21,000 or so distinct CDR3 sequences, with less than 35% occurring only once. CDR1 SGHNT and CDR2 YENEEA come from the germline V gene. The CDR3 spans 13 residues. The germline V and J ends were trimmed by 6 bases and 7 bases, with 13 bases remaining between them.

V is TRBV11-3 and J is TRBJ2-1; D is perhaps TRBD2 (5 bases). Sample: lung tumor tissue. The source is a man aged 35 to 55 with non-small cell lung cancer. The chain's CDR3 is CASRPTRLNEQFF. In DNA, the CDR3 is TGTGCCAGCAGGCCCACTAGGTTGAATGAGCAGTTCTTC. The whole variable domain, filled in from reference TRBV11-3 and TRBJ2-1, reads EAGVVQSPRYKIIEKKQPVAFWCNPISGHNTLYWYLQNLGQGPELLIRYENEEAVDDSQLPKDRFSAERLKGVDSTLKIQPAELGDSAVYLCASRPTRLNEQFFGPGTRLTVL.